This record covers a single T cell receptor beta chain. Its antigen is not known. Amplification from RNA transcripts yielded the TCR beta CDR3 regions. HTBI-primed first-round RT-PCR preceded second-round multiplex PCR. TCRdb re-called the multiplex PCR reads with MiXCR, one entry per CDR3 protein. The sample contains some 750,000 distinct CDR3 sequences, roughly 40% of which appear only once. Presentation of ophthalmopathy in the donors involved moderate-to-severe activity, CAS ≥3, NOSPECS ≥4 and a duration under 3 months. Orbital computed tomography, together with clinical symptoms, serum thyroxine, TRAb and thyroid ultrasound, was used for diagnosis. The data stem from a study of Graves' ophthalmopathy and Graves' hyperthyroidism. Overall study results and limits: Distinction of ophthalmopathy from stable hyperthyroidism by a 13-signature model reached 85% to 90% sensitivity and just under 84% specificity.

Sequencing input: peripheral blood. This TCR was sampled from an adult man with Graves' ophthalmopathy.

In DNA, the CDR3 is TGTGCCACCGGGGACAGGGGCGCTCGGACTAACTATGGCTACACCTTC. Protein: CATGDRGARTNYGYTF. The chain uses TRBV10-3 and TRBJ1-2; 10 bases line up with TRBD1. The CDR3 has 16 amino acids. V was clipped by 10 bases and J by 0 bases; unmatched bases: 11. Per germline, CDR1 ENHRY and CDR2 SYGVKD.